The T cell receptor (beta chain) under discussion was sequenced for a study of CD8 T cells in Susac syndrome. On the study more broadly: Among the sequenced Susac syndrome patients, roughly six had active disease while eight were in remission.

This clonotype was counted once. The authors negatively isolated CD8+ and CD4+ T cells and FACS-enriched TEMRA cells. Random hexamers were used to reverse transcribe the RNA input (about 0.5 to 1 ug). TCRdb re-analysed the immunoSEQ multiplex PCR reads in MiXCR, keeping a single row per CDR3 protein. The sample has about 83,000 distinct CDR3 sequences; roughly 96% are singletons. What was sequenced was CD8+ T cells from PBMCs. The receptor's source is a human donor with Susac syndrome.

CDR3 coding DNA: TGCAGTGCTAGGGACGGGACCTACGAGCAGTACTTC. It specifies CSARDGTYEQYF. This chain joins TRBV20-1 and TRBJ2-7; tentative D call: TRBD2 (5 bases). The CDR3 covers 12 residues. Germline values: CDR1 DFQATT, CDR2 SNEGSKA (reference sequence). Trimming removed 3 bases from V and 2 bases from J, with 8 bases in between.